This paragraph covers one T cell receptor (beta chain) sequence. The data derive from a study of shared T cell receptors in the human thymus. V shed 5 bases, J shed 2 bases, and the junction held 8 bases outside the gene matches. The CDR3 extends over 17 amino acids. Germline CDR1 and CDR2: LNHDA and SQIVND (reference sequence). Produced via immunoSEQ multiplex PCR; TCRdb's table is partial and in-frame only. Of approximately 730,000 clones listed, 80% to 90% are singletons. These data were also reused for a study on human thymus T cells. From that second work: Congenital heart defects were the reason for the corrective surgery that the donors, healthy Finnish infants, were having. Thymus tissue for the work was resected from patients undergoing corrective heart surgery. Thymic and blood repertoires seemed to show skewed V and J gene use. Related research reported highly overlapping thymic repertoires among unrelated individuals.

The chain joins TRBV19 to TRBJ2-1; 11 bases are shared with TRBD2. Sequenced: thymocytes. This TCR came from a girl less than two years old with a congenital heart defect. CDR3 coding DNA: TGTGCCAGTAGTCCCTTGCCTAGCGGGGGGCCCTACAATGAGCAGTTCTTC. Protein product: CASSPLPSGGPYNEQFF.